These 15 T cell receptor beta chains came from one sample sequenced in a study of human T cells and chemical hapten exposure. A single record per CDR3 protein comes from TCRdb applying MiXCR to the RACE reads. Altogether 140,000 or so distinct CDR3 sequences are present, around 11% being singletons, with the ten largest covering roughly 1.4%. The time point here: patch test 2, 6 weeks after DPC sensitization. Regarding treatment: therapeutic diphenylcyclopropenone sensitization with weekly scalp DPC. Sequencing used whole blood, obtained in connection with sensitization to the hapten diphenylcyclopropenone (DPC). Receptors originate from a woman aged 45-65 years with alopecia areata. Some clones in this sample may be carry-over from other donors' samples.

The chain is built from TRBV7-2 and TRBJ1-5, with TRBD1 as a possible D gene (5 bases). In germline, CDR1 is SGHTA, CDR2 FQGNSA. The CDR3 extends over 13 amino acids. The ends were cut back, 5 bases at V and 7 bases at J, with 12 bases in the middle. CDR3 in DNA: TGTGCCAGCAGCACGGACATCTACCAGCCCCAGCATTTT. Amino acid sequence: CASSTDIYQPQHF.

The chain is built from TRBV28 and TRBJ2-2, with no clear D. Germline values: CDR1 MDHEN, CDR2 SYDVKM. Trimming took 11 bases from V and 2 from J, leaving 9 bases between them. This CDR3 contains 12 residues. The DNA of the CDR3 is TGTGCCGTCGAGCAAAACACCGGGGAGCTGTTTTTT. Translated: CAVEQNTGELFF.

This clonotype came up many times. The chain couples TRBV18 to TRBJ1-6, with no clear D. Germline V gene data show CDR1 as KGHSH and CDR2 as LQKENI. This CDR3 comprises 15 residues. V lost 6 bases, J lost 5 bases, and 14 bases lay in between. In DNA, the CDR3 is TGTGCCAGCTCGAACCGGGAGAGAAATAATTCACCCCTCCACTTT. Protein sequence: CASSNRERNNSPLHF.

V gene TRBV18 combines with J gene TRBJ2-1; 11 bases map to TRBD2. This CDR3 has 18 residues. Trimming took 8 bases from V and 4 from J; bases not matched to a gene: 16. Germline V lookup: CDR1 KGHSH, CDR2 LQKENI. Written as DNA, the CDR3 is TGTGCCAGCCGCCGCACTAGCGGGAGCCCCCAGGGGTACAATGAGCAGTTCTTC. It codes for CASRRTSGSPQGYNEQFF.

The chain has TRBV2 and TRBJ1-4; D is perhaps TRBD1 (6 bases). The CDR3 sequence is 12 residues long. V lost 11 bases and J lost 5, with 12 bases in between. Germline V lookup: CDR1 SNHLY, CDR2 FYNNEI. This CDR3 reads CAVGAANEKLFF. The CDR3 nucleotides are TGTGCCGTGGGGGCGGCCAATGAAAAACTGTTTTTT.

V usage is TRBV7-2 and J usage is TRBJ2-3; the D gene is possibly TRBD1 (6 bases). V lost 4 bases and J lost 7, with 18 bases in between. This CDR3 contains 15 residues. CDR1 is SGHTA and CDR2 is FQGNSA in the germline V gene. The CDR3 reads CASSYRTEIAYTQYF. For the CDR3, the DNA is TGTGCCAGCAGCTATCGGACAGAGATCGCGTATACGCAGTATTTT.

The rearrangement uses TRBV11-2 and TRBJ2-7; D possibly matches TRBD1 or TRBD2 (5 bases each). The V end was cut by 1 base, the J end by 2 bases, with 12 bases between. Germline V CDR1 and CDR2: SGHAT, FQNNGV. The CDR3 runs 15 residues. The CDR3 reads CASSLAGTGPYEQYF. The CDR3 nucleotides are TGTGCCAGCAGCTTAGCTGGGACCGGGCCCTACGAGCAGTACTTC. Based on the CDR3 plus reference TRBV11-2 and TRBJ2-7, the full variable domain is EAGVAQSPRYKIIEKRQSVAFWCNPISGHATLYWYQQILGQGPKLLIQFQNNGVVDDSQLPKDRFSAERLKGVDSTLKIQPAKLEDSAVYLCASSLAGTGPYEQYFGPGTRLTVT.

This clonotype was picked up many times. The V gene is TRBV5-4, the J gene TRBJ2-7, with D perhaps given as TRBD1 or TRBD2 (5 bases each). CDR3 length equals 16 residues. Germline-derived CDR1 and CDR2 are SGHNT and YYREEE (reference sequence). The V end was cut by 0 bases, the J end by 2 bases, with 15 bases between. The CDR3 DNA follows: TGTGCCAGCAGCTTGGCCGGGTCGGGGCCGGCCTACGAGCAGTACTTC. It yields the protein CASSLAGSGPAYEQYF.

CDR3 amino acids: CASSLGFNQPQHF. The CDR3 nucleotides read TGTGCCAGCAGCTTAGGGTTTAATCAGCCCCAGCATTTT. V is TRBV7-2 and J is TRBJ1-5; D gene unclear. V gave up 1 base and J gave up 4 bases, with 5 bases separating them. The CDR3 extends over 13 amino acids. Germline V gene sequence: CDR1 SGHTA, CDR2 FQGNSA.

This clonotype showed up just a few times. The CDR3 sequence is CASSRPLSRDSYEQYF. For the CDR3, the DNA is TGTGCCAGCAGCCGTCCCCTCTCGCGGGACTCCTACGAGCAGTACTTC. The J gene is TRBJ2-7, the V gene TRBV4-2; possibly TRBD2 for D (6 bases). V dropped 4 bases and J dropped 0 bases, with 16 bases sitting between them. The V gene's germline CDR1 is LGHNA and CDR2 YNFKEQ. CDR3 length: 16 amino acids.

This clonotype appeared many times. This chain uses TRBV2 with TRBJ2-7; 11 bases match TRBD2. V trimming: 6 bases; J trimming: 2 bases; junction bases outside the gene matches: 3. The CDR3 length is 14 residues. CDR1 SNHLY and CDR2 FYNNEI come from the germline V gene. CDR3 nucleotide sequence: TGTGCCAGCAGCATAGCGGGAGGGCCCTACGAGCAGTACTTC. This gives the protein CASSIAGGPYEQYF.

The rearrangement uses TRBV10-3 and TRBJ2-7, with D uncertain. The CDR3 is made up of 13 amino acids. V lost 1 base and J 12 bases, leaving 16 bases between the germline ends. Per the germline V gene, CDR1 is ENHRY and CDR2 is SYGVKD. This CDR3 reads CAISEFQRSVLYF. The CDR3 DNA sequence: TGTGCCATCAGTGAGTTCCAGCGTTCCGTGCTGTACTTC.

At least ten counts were recorded for this clonotype. V and J are TRBV9 and TRBJ1-2, with D possibly being TRBD1 (5 bases). Germline V gene sequence: CDR1 SGDLS, CDR2 YYNGEE. Trimming shortened V by 5 bases and J by 0 bases, and 14 bases separated the two germline ends. The CDR3 consists of 15 residues. The CDR3 reads CASSRRDGPNYGYTF. In nucleotides, the CDR3 is TGTGCCAGCAGTCGTCGGGACGGACCTAACTATGGCTACACCTTC.

V usage is TRBV11-2 and J usage is TRBJ1-4, with D perhaps matching TRBD1 (5 bases). This CDR3 contains 14 residues. The germline V gene has CDR1 SGHAT and CDR2 FQNNGV. Trimming took 8 bases from V and 7 from J, leaving 17 bases between them. CDR3 sequence reads: CASERGPMGEKLFF. The CDR3 coding sequence is TGTGCCAGCGAAAGGGGCCCTATGGGTGAAAAACTGTTTTTT.

V and J are TRBV9 and TRBJ2-1, with 7 nucleotides matching TRBD2. This CDR3 region has 17 residues. J lost 5 bases, V lost 1 base, and 12 bases had no gene match. Germline V gene sequence: CDR1 SGDLS, CDR2 YYNGEE. CDR3 coding DNA: TGTGCCAGCAGCGTAAGCCCCTGGGCTAGCGGAAACAATGAGCAGTTCTTC. This gives the protein CASSVSPWASGNNEQFF.